A selection of T cell receptor beta chains follows, all from one sample in a study of human T cells and chemical hapten exposure. MiXCR, run by TCRdb on the RACE reads, gives a single entry per CDR3 protein. The sample includes about 93,000 distinct CDR3 sequences, around 8.8% of them seen just once. The sample in question was whole blood, obtained in connection with sensitization to the hapten diphenylcyclopropenone (DPC). These receptors were obtained from a man aged 35-49 years with alopecia areata. Some clones in this sample may be carry-over from other donors' samples. Both conserved end residues are part of each CDR3. The order of the fields is CDR3 length, D gene, V gene, J gene, clone size, CDR3 protein, CDR3 DNA. The D gene is left open where the match is weak. Part of the rows lack a size; the others show once, few, many or a class for expanded clones.

14	.	TRBV12-3/TRBV12-4	TRBJ2-4	many	CASRWGAEGDIQYF	TGTGCCAGCAGATGGGGCGCCGAGGGGGACATTCAGTACTTC
18	.	TRBV10-3	TRBJ2-3	many	CAISESDRPGVIADTQYF	TGTGCCATCAGTGAGTCGGATCGGCCGGGGGTTATCGCAGATACGCAGTATTTT
15	TRBD1	TRBV6-5	TRBJ1-2	.	CASSAGTGASFGYTF	TGTGCCAGCAGTGCCGGGACAGGGGCTAGTTTTGGCTACACCTTC
16	TRBD1	TRBV27	TRBJ2-5	many	CASSFLGRDSQETQYF	TGTGCCAGCAGTTTTCTTGGCAGGGACAGTCAAGAGACCCAGTACTTC
12	.	TRBV7-3	TRBJ2-1	.	CASSSPGVRQFF	TGTGCCAGCAGCTCCCCGGGAGTACGGCAGTTCTTC
13	.	TRBV7-2	TRBJ2-3	many	CASSPGAGDTQYF	TGTGCCAGCAGCCCCGGCGCGGGTGATACGCAGTATTTT
15	.	TRBV15	TRBJ2-3	few	CATSSGGPSTDTQYF	TGTGCCACCAGTTCCGGGGGTCCAAGCACAGATACGCAGTATTTT
15	.	TRBV7-9	TRBJ1-6	many	CASSFGAAVGSPLHF	TGTGCCAGCAGCTTTGGGGCGGCAGTAGGTTCACCCCTCCACTTT
17	TRBD2	TRBV7-2	TRBJ2-1	many	CASSLLSASGIYNEQFF	TGTGCCAGCAGCTTACTGTCCGCTAGCGGGATTTACAATGAGCAGTTCTTC
13	.	TRBV2	TRBJ2-5	few	CASRRRAAETQYF	TGTGCCAGCAGGCGGCGTGCAGCTGAGACCCAGTACTTC